The 27 T cell receptor beta chains below all came from one sample that was sequenced in a study of CD8+ T cells in alopecia areata. Treatment: oral pan-JAK inhibitor, 5-10 mg twice daily. Extracted from the samples, RNA was reverse transcribed into cDNA to serve as the sequencing template. Assay: immunoSEQ multiplex PCR; the TCRdb copy retains only in-frame clones and omits some. The data hold 150,000 to 200,000 clones, with roughly 50% observed a single time. The sample in question was CD8+ T cells sorted from blood, obtained at week 24, from a patient treated with tofacitinib. These receptors all come from a human donor with alopecia areata.

The table lists this clone with a count of one. The rearrangement links TRBV7-9 to TRBJ2-7, with D possibly matching TRBD2 (6 bases). The V and J ends lost 5 bases and 3 bases respectively, with 17 bases between them. Germline V gene sequence: CDR1 SEHNR, CDR2 FQNEAQ (reference sequence). The CDR3 consists of 15 residues. CDR3 sequence: CASSSAGRGGYEQYF. CDR3 in DNA: TGTGCCAGCAGCAGCGCAGGGCGGGGTGGCTACGAGCAGTACTTC.

This chain links TRBV29-1 with TRBJ2-1, with 10 positions matching TRBD2. This CDR3 has 16 amino acids. CDR1 and CDR2 from the germline V gene are SQVTM and ANQGSEA. Unmatched junction bases numbered 16, after V lost 5 bases and J lost 9 bases. The CDR3: CSVSRERGGRVVEQFF. In DNA, the CDR3 is TGCAGCGTTAGTCGGGAGCGGGGGGGTCGGGTCGTTGAGCAGTTCTTC.

This sequence joins TRBV30 and TRBJ2-1, with D possibly being TRBD1 or TRBD2 (5 bases each). V lost 3 bases and J 14 bases, leaving 20 bases between the germline ends. The CDR3 is made up of 13 amino acids. CDR1 is GTSNPN and CDR2 is SVGIG in the germline V gene (reference sequence). CDR3 in amino acids: CAWSTGTDPMEFF. In DNA, the CDR3 is TGTGCCTGGAGCACCGGGACCGATCCCATGGAGTTCTTC. The full variable domain, in which reference TRBV30 and TRBJ2-1 provide the parts outside the CDR3, is SQTIHQWPATLVQPVGSPLSLECTVEGTSNPNLYWYRQAAGRGLQLLFYSVGIGQISSEVPQNLSASRPQDRQFILSSKKLLLSDSGFYLCAWSTGTDPMEFFGPGTRLTVL.

J is TRBJ2-1 and V is TRBV5-1; 15 bases are shared with TRBD2. Unmatched junction bases numbered 7, after V lost 4 bases and J lost 5 bases. The CDR3 totals 17 residues. Germline CDR1 and CDR2: SGHRS and YFSETQ. As DNA, the CDR3 is TGCGCCAGCAGCCCCGGACTAGCGGGGGGGCTGAACAATGAGCAGTTCTTC. It encodes CASSPGLAGGLNNEQFF.

This clone was observed a few times. The rearrangement joins TRBV21-1 to TRBJ1-1; the table's D call, TRBD1, has no DNA check behind it. TRBV21-1 is annotated as a pseudogene. This CDR3 has 16 amino acids. The CDR3 reads CASTPQRPRPNTEAFF. CDR3 DNA: TGTGCCAGCACCCCCCAAAGGCCCAGGCCGAACACTGAAGCTTTCTTT.

A word on this clone: In the same sample, other DNA sequences code for this CDR3. The genes are TRBV5-6 and TRBJ1-5; D gene unclear. From germline, CDR1 is SGHDT and CDR2 YYEEEE. V dropped 0 bases and J dropped 5 bases, with 3 bases sitting between them. This CDR3 spans 12 amino acids. The CDR3 reads CASSLGDQPQHF. The CDR3 region has the DNA TGTGCCAGCAGCTTGGGGGATCAGCCCCAGCATTTT.

V usage is TRBV7-8 and J usage is TRBJ2-7; D may be TRBD1 or TRBD2 (5 bases each). CDR3 size: 12 residues. Germline V gives CDR1 SGHVS, CDR2 FQNEAQ. With 2 bases removed from V and 7 bases from J, the gap between germline ends came to 9 bases. This CDR3 is CASSLFEGEQYF. As DNA, the CDR3 is TGTGCCAGCAGCTTATTCGAGGGGGAGCAGTACTTC.

The chain combines TRBV7-9 with TRBJ1-1; 7 positions match TRBD1. Germline CDR1 SEHNR, CDR2 FQNEAQ (reference sequence). Trimming at V came to 4 bases and at J to 4 bases, leaving 9 bases not matched to a gene. The CDR3 has 15 residues. DNA for the CDR3: TGTGCCAGCAGCTCCCCGTTACAGGGGACCACTGAAGCTTTCTTT. Encoded protein: CASSSPLQGTTEAFF.

The V gene is TRBV20-1, the J gene TRBJ2-7; no clear D gene. The V and J ends lost 3 bases and 7 bases respectively, with 7 bases between them. The germline gives CDR1 DFQATT, CDR2 SNEGSKA (reference sequence). There are 10 residues in the CDR3. The DNA for the CDR3 is TGCAGTGCTAGGTTGGGAGAGCAGTACTTC. The encoded protein is CSARLGEQYF.

This chain joins TRBV29-1 and TRBJ2-5; D is perhaps TRBD2 (5 bases). Germline CDR1 SQVTM, CDR2 ANQGSEA. This CDR3 is 13 amino acids long. Trimming shortened V by 7 bases and J by 2 bases, and 14 bases separated the two germline ends. DNA for the CDR3: TGCAGCGCCCGGGATCTAGTACAAGAGACCCAGTACTTC. It encodes CSARDLVQETQYF.

The chain uses TRBV11-2 and TRBJ2-5; 7 bases are a match to TRBD1. The J call is doubtful: the DNA matches TRBJ2-7 better. The germline gives CDR1 SGHAT, CDR2 FQNNGV. This CDR3 contains 12 residues. The CDR3 sequence is CASSSTGYEQYF. The CDR3 region has the DNA TGTGCCAGCAGCTCGACAGGGTACGAGCAGTACTTC.

V is TRBV4-3 and J is TRBJ2-5; D unclear. Germline CDR1 LGHNA, CDR2 YSLEER. CDR3 size: 13 residues. Trimming took off 0 bases at V and 6 bases at J, with 8 bases between the two ends. The DNA for the CDR3 is TGCGCCAGCAGCCAAGATCGGCTCCAGACCCAGTACTTC. Its translation: CASSQDRLQTQYF.

The chain uses TRBV29-1 and TRBJ2-1, with no clear D. Germline CDR1 is SQVTM and CDR2 is ANQGSEA. The CDR3 runs to 13 residues. Deletions cut 0 bases from V and 7 bases from J, with 10 bases between. The CDR3 loop is CSVEDVTTNEQFF. Written as DNA, the CDR3 is TGCAGCGTTGAAGATGTGACAACTAATGAGCAGTTCTTC.

This clone has just a few counts. The chain carries TRBV5-1 and TRBJ2-1; weak D call: TRBD2 (6 bases). CDR3 length equals 17 residues. Trimming took off 1 base at V and 4 bases at J, with 18 bases between the two ends. Germline assignment: CDR1 SGHRS and CDR2 YFSETQ. The CDR3 loop reads CASSLYRVGTPYNEQFF. The CDR3 DNA reads as TGCGCCAGCAGCTTGTATAGGGTAGGGACTCCTTACAATGAGCAGTTCTTC. The whole variable domain, filled in from reference TRBV5-1 and TRBJ2-1, reads KAGVTQTPRYLIKTRGQQVTLSCSPISGHRSVSWYQQTPGQGLQFLFEYFSETQRNKGNFPGRFSGRQFSNSRSEMNVSTLELGDSALYLCASSLYRVGTPYNEQFFGPGTRLTVL.

The sample holds a few counts of this clone. The chain has TRBV19 and TRBJ2-1; 12 nucleotides agree with TRBD2. The V and J ends lost 5 bases and 9 bases, in that order; junction bases with no gene match: 8. The germline gives CDR1 LNHDA, CDR2 SQIVND (reference sequence). This CDR3 spans 15 amino acids. The CDR3 loop reads CASSSSSGGAVEQFF. Written as DNA, the CDR3 is TGTGCCAGTAGTTCATCTAGCGGGGGGGCGGTTGAGCAGTTCTTC.

J is TRBJ2-1 and V is TRBV11-2; 13 nucleotides match TRBD2. V lost 5 bases and J lost 6; bases outside the gene matches: 7. Germline V CDR1 and CDR2: SGHAT, FQNNGV. The CDR3 sequence is 16 residues long. CDR3 loop: CASSKEGLAGANEQFF. As DNA, the CDR3 is TGTGCCAGCAGCAAAGAAGGACTAGCGGGGGCCAATGAGCAGTTCTTC.

The chain employs TRBV27 and TRBJ1-1, with 10 bases that match TRBD1. The junction had 4 bases not matched to a gene; V was cut back by 5 bases and J by 1 base. The CDR3 runs 15 residues. Looked up from germline, CDR1 is MNHEY and CDR2 is SMNVEV (reference sequence). CDR3 sequence: CASSARDRGNTEAFF. The CDR3 DNA follows: TGTGCCAGCAGTGCCCGGGACAGGGGGAACACTGAAGCTTTCTTT.

The CDR3: CASSTKGEETQYF. CDR3 DNA sequence: TGTGCCAGCAGCACGAAAGGGGAAGAGACCCAGTACTTC. The chain has TRBV7-9 and TRBJ2-5, with D perhaps matching TRBD1 (5 bases). Trimming removed 5 bases at V and 3 bases at J, with 10 bases between. This CDR3 contains 13 residues. CDR1 and CDR2 from the germline V gene are SEHNR and FQNEAQ (reference sequence). The full variable domain, rest sourced from reference TRBV7-9 and TRBJ2-5, is DTGVSQNPRHKITKRGQNVTFRCDPISEHNRLYWYRQTLGQGPEFLTYFQNEAQLEKSRLLSDRFSAERPKGSFSTLEIQRTEQGDSAMYLCASSTKGEETQYFGPGTRLLVL.

V is TRBV7-2 and J is TRBJ2-7, with 9 bases lining up with TRBD2. Germline CDR1 is SGHTA and CDR2 is FQGNSA. V dropped 5 bases and J dropped 0; count of bases not matched to a gene: 8. The CDR3 has 16 amino acids. The CDR3 here is CASSTGLARRSYEQYF. The DNA of the CDR3 is TGTGCCAGCAGCACCGGACTAGCGAGGCGCTCCTACGAGCAGTACTTC.

This rearrangement joins TRBV5-6 to TRBJ2-4; D gene ambiguous. The V gene's germline CDR1 is SGHDT and CDR2 YYEEEE. There are 16 residues in the CDR3. V dropped 1 base and J dropped 3 bases, with 14 bases sitting between them. CDR3 loop: CASSLFSGLDKNIQYF. Here the CDR3 DNA reads TGTGCCAGCAGCTTGTTTTCTGGGCTGGACAAAAACATTCAGTACTTC.

V usage is TRBV6-5 and J usage is TRBJ1-1; D is uncertain. The CDR3 runs to 11 residues. Germline V gives CDR1 MNHEY, CDR2 SVGAGI. V was clipped by 2 bases and J by 11 bases, with 9 bases between them. The CDR3 sequence: CASSYRGGAFF. The CDR3, as DNA: TGTGCCAGCAGTTACCGGGGAGGTGCTTTCTTT.

The chain combines TRBV30 with TRBJ1-5; 7 bases agree with TRBD1. V was clipped by 4 bases and J by 2 bases; unmatched bases: 5. The CDR3 has 14 amino acids. CDR1 and CDR2 from the germline V gene are GTSNPN and SVGIG (reference sequence). The CDR3 nucleotides read TGTGCCTGGACTCCAGGGACAGGCAATCAGCCCCAGCATTTT. Translation: CAWTPGTGNQPQHF.

The rearrangement links TRBV15 to TRBJ2-3, with TRBD2 as a possible D gene (6 bases). This CDR3 comprises 13 residues. Trimming took 6 bases from V and 5 from J, leaving 12 bases between them. Looked up from germline, CDR1 is LNHNV and CDR2 is YYDKDF (reference sequence). The CDR3 DNA sequence: TGTGCCACCAGAGTCGCGGGGATAGATACGCAGTATTTT. Protein: CATRVAGIDTQYF.

Points on this clone: This CDR3 is also generated by other DNA sequences in the sample. The CDR3 is CASSLEGYEQYF. CDR3 nucleotide sequence: TGCGCCAGCAGCTTGGAGGGATACGAGCAGTACTTC. V gene TRBV5-1 combines with J gene TRBJ2-7; the D is unclear. Germline CDR1 is SGHRS and CDR2 is YFSETQ. The CDR3 runs 12 residues. V lost 0 bases and J 4 bases, leaving 5 bases between the germline ends.

This clone has a handful of counts. The V gene is TRBV6-5, the J gene TRBJ1-1; no reliable D call. V shed 0 bases and J shed 0 bases, with 5 bases lying between them. The CDR3 runs to 14 residues. Germline assignment: CDR1 MNHEY and CDR2 SVGAGI. CDR3 bases: TGTGCCAGCAGTTACTCGAATGTGAACACTGAAGCTTTCTTT. Protein: CASSYSNVNTEAFF.

The gene calls are TRBV19 and TRBJ2-5; D call uncertain. With 6 bases removed from V and 5 bases from J, the gap between germline ends came to 13 bases. The CDR3 totals 13 residues. CDR1 is LNHDA, CDR2 SQIVND, per germline (reference sequence). CDR3 bases: TGTGCCAGTAGACCTACCGTGGCGGAGACCCAGTACTTC. Translating it yields CASRPTVAETQYF.

This rearrangement joins TRBV5-6 to TRBJ2-7; 11 bases map to TRBD1. V trimming: 3 bases; J trimming: 3 bases; junction bases outside the gene matches: 11. This CDR3 region has 17 residues. Germline CDR1 SGHDT, CDR2 YYEEEE. The CDR3 coding sequence is TGTGCCAGCAGCTCCGAGGACAGGGGGCCTTCGGACTACGAGCAGTACTTC. Translated, it gives CASSSEDRGPSDYEQYF. The whole variable domain, remainder taken from reference TRBV5-6 and TRBJ2-7, is DAGVTQSPTHLIKTRGQQVTLRCSPKSGHDTVSWYQQALGQGPQFIFQYYEEEERQRGNFPDRFSGHQFPNYSSELNVNALLLGDSALYLCASSSEDRGPSDYEQYFGPGTRLTVT.